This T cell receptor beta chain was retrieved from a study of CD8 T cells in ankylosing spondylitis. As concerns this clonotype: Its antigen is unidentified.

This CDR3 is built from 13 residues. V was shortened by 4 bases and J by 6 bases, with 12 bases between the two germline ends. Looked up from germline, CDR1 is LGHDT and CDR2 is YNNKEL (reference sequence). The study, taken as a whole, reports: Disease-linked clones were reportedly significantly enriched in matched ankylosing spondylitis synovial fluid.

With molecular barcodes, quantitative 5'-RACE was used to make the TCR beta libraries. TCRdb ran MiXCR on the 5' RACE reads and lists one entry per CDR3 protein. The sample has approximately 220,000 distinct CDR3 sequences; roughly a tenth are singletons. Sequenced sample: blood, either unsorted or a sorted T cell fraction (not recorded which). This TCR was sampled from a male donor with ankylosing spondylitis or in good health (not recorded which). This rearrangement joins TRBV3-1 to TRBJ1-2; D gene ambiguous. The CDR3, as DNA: TGTGCCAGCAGCCTCGAACGTTTGAATGGCTACACCTTC. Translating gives CASSLERLNGYTF.